What follows is one TCR beta chain and its context. The sample belongs to a study of control samples from healthy donors and cancer patients. Germline lookup yields CDR1 LNHDA and CDR2 SQIVND (reference sequence). The CDR3 has 16 amino acids. J gave up 3 bases and V 6 bases, and 12 bases lay outside the gene matches. Generated by immunoSEQ multiplex PCR, the TCRdb table keeps only in-frame clones and is missing some. The top ten hold under 0.7% of the sample, which has 120,000 or so clones, 85% to 95% seen once. The sample taken for sequencing was PBMCs. V is TRBV19 and J is TRBJ2-3; 7 nucleotides line up with TRBD2. The source of this sequence is a man older than 75 with head and neck cancer. CDR3 amino acids: CASRPASSGITDTQYF. DNA for the CDR3: TGTGCCAGTAGACCTGCCTCCAGCGGGATAACAGATACGCAGTATTTT.